The 17 T cell receptor beta chains reported below all come from one sample, sequenced in a study of shared clonotypes between healthy human individuals. Here immunoSEQ multiplex PCR was the method, and the copy in TCRdb shows in-frame clones only, minus some. This table holds about 380,000 clones, 96% found once. Sequencing was performed on memory CD8+ T cells sorted from blood. Subset given: CD45RO+ cells pooled with CCR7-negative TemRA cells. The receptors here all came from a man aged 30 to 39 in good health.

The chain joins TRBV11-2 to TRBJ2-1; TRBD1 matches 9 bases. The CDR3 spans 16 residues. Germline V gives CDR1 SGHAT, CDR2 FQNNGV. Trimming took 7 bases from V and 4 from J; bases not matched to a gene: 11. CDR3 nucleotide sequence: TGTGCCAGCACCGGCCAGACAGGGGGGATATACAATGAGCAGTTCTTC. Translated, it gives CASTGQTGGIYNEQFF.

This chain connects TRBV9 to TRBJ2-7, with D tentatively TRBD1 or TRBD2 (5 bases each). CDR1 and CDR2 from the germline V gene are SGDLS and YYNGEE. Deletions cut 3 bases from V and 2 bases from J, with 18 bases between. The CDR3 covers 16 residues. CDR3 bases: TGTGCCAGCAGCGCCGACCCCCGGGACGGGACCTACGAGCAGTACTTC. This encodes CASSADPRDGTYEQYF.

V is TRBV11-1 and J is TRBJ2-5, with 8 bases lining up with TRBD2. Germline V gives CDR1 SGHAT, CDR2 FQDESV (reference sequence). V shed 5 bases and J 4 bases; nucleotides not matched to a gene: 9. This CDR3 has 15 residues. CDR3 bases: TGTGCCAGCAGCCTTCGGGTAGCGGGACCAGAGACCCAGTACTTC. This gives the protein CASSLRVAGPETQYF.

The chain links TRBV29-1 to TRBJ2-3; 16 nucleotides agree with TRBD2. This CDR3 comprises 17 residues. The ends lost 6 bases at V and 7 bases at J; junction bases unmatched: 13. The germline V gene has CDR1 SQVTM and CDR2 ANQGSEA. CDR3 coding DNA: TGCAGCGTGGCTCCCGGGACTAGCGGGAGGGCCCGATATACGCAGTATTTT. Encoded protein: CSVAPGTSGRARYTQYF.

This chain uses TRBV29-1 with TRBJ2-5; TRBD2 aligns across 10 bases. Germline loops: CDR1 SQVTM, CDR2 ANQGSEA. This CDR3 is 13 amino acids long. J gave up 3 bases and V 5 bases, and 3 bases lay outside the gene matches. In DNA, the CDR3 is TGCAGCGTTTGGCTAGCGGGAGAAGAGACCCAGTACTTC. Residues: CSVWLAGEETQYF.

The chain combines TRBV6-5 with TRBJ1-5, with 12 bases matching TRBD1. CDR3 length equals 15 residues. J was trimmed by 7 bases and V by 8 bases; bases with no gene match: 9. Per germline, CDR1 MNHEY and CDR2 SVGAGI. The CDR3 DNA reads as TGTGCCAGCTGCCCGGGACAGGGGGCTTCCCAGCCCCAGCATTTT. Protein product: CASCPGQGASQPQHF.

The CDR3 loop reads CASSYPEQVGTQYF. CDR3 coding DNA: TGTGCCAGCAGTTACCCGGAACAGGTGGGGACCCAGTACTTC. The chain couples TRBV6-6 to TRBJ2-5; D is possibly TRBD1 (5 bases). The V and J ends lost 2 bases and 7 bases respectively, with 14 bases between them. CDR1 is MNHNY and CDR2 is SVGAGI in the germline V gene (reference sequence). CDR3 length: 14 residues.

This clone was counted a few times. This chain uses TRBV5-1 with TRBJ2-7, with D perhaps assigned TRBD1 or TRBD2 (6 bases each). The V end lost 1 base, the J end lost 0 bases, and 11 bases lay between the germline ends. The length of the CDR3 is 15 residues. In germline, CDR1 is SGHRS, CDR2 YFSETQ. CDR3 amino acids: CASSLRGTPSYEQYF. Here the CDR3 DNA reads TGCGCCAGCAGCTTGAGGGGGACTCCCTCCTACGAGCAGTACTTC. Full variable domain (rest looked up from reference TRBV5-1 and TRBJ2-7): KAGVTQTPRYLIKTRGQQVTLSCSPISGHRSVSWYQQTPGQGLQFLFEYFSETQRNKGNFPGRFSGRQFSNSRSEMNVSTLELGDSALYLCASSLRGTPSYEQYFGPGTRLTVT.

The gene calls are TRBV28 and TRBJ2-7; 8 bases are a match to TRBD2. Trimming took 6 bases from V and 2 from J; bases not matched to a gene: 6. Germline V gene data show CDR1 as MDHEN and CDR2 as SYDVKM. This CDR3 is 14 amino acids long. CDR3 bases: TGTGCCAGCAGCCCGCTAGCGGGTCCCTACGAGCAGTACTTC. Translated: CASSPLAGPYEQYF. Complete variable domain (other parts from reference TRBV28 and TRBJ2-7): DVKVTQSSRYLVKRTGEKVFLECVQDMDHENMFWYRQDPGLGLRLIYFSYDVKMKEKGDIPEGYSVSREKKERFSLILESASTNQTSMYLCASSPLAGPYEQYFGPGTRLTVT.

V and J are TRBV2 and TRBJ2-2; possible D gene TRBD1, 5 bases. Germline loops: CDR1 SNHLY, CDR2 FYNNEI. The germline V and J ends were trimmed by 3 bases and 0 bases, with 5 bases remaining between them. The CDR3 length is 14 residues. Written as DNA, the CDR3 is TGTGCCAGCAGTGAGGACACGAACACCGGGGAGCTGTTTTTT. Encoded protein: CASSEDTNTGELFF.

The V and J genes are TRBV29-1 and TRBJ2-5; D possibly corresponds to TRBD1 (6 bases). Trimming shortened V by 7 bases and J by 4 bases, and 10 bases separated the two germline ends. The CDR3 length is 11 residues. CDR1 is SQVTM and CDR2 is ANQGSEA in the germline V gene. The CDR3 coding sequence is TGCAGCGCGTCACAGGGAGAGACCCAGTACTTC. Amino acid sequence: CSASQGETQYF.

The chain combines TRBV10-1 with TRBJ2-7, with 7 bases lining up with TRBD2. CDR3 length: 12 residues. Germline V lookup: CDR1 WNHNN, CDR2 SYGVQD (reference sequence). Trimming at V came to 0 bases and at J to 9 bases, leaving 2 bases not matched to a gene. CDR3 DNA sequence: TGCGCCAGCAGTGAGTCGTCTAGCGGGCAGTACTTC. This translates into CASSESSSGQYF.

In this sample, this clone turned up once. The CDR3 is CAWSGTYNEQFF. The CDR3 DNA reads as TGTGCCTGGAGTGGGACCTACAATGAGCAGTTCTTC. V usage is TRBV30 and J usage is TRBJ2-1, with D uncertain. V was trimmed by 1 base and J by 2 bases, leaving 3 bases between them. CDR1 is GTSNPN, CDR2 SVGIG, per germline (reference sequence). CDR3 length: 12 residues.

The J gene is TRBJ2-4, the V gene TRBV2; weak D call: TRBD2 (5 bases). CDR3 length equals 16 residues. The V end was cut by 1 base, the J end by 0 bases, with 10 bases between. Germline-derived CDR1 and CDR2 are SNHLY and FYNNEI. The chain's CDR3 is CASSEDIGLAKNIQYF. CDR3 DNA sequence: TGTGCCAGCAGTGAAGATATAGGACTAGCCAAAAACATTCAGTACTTC. The whole variable domain, remainder taken from reference TRBV2 and TRBJ2-4, is EPEVTQTPSHQVTQMGQEVILRCVPISNHLYFYWYRQILGQKVEFLVSFYNNEISEKSEIFDDQFSVERPDGSNFTLKIRSTKLEDSAMYFCASSEDIGLAKNIQYFGAGTRLSVL.

The gene calls are TRBV9 and TRBJ2-1; 9 bases are a match to TRBD1. The CDR3 is 14 amino acids. Germline V lookup: CDR1 SGDLS, CDR2 YYNGEE. With 1 base clipped from V and 8 bases from J, the junction kept 4 bases outside the gene matches. CDR3 region: CASSVQDRGHEQFF. The CDR3 coding sequence is TGTGCCAGCAGCGTACAGGACAGGGGTCATGAGCAGTTCTTC.

V is TRBV10-1 and J is TRBJ2-7; TRBD2 matches at 7 bases. The CDR3 is 14 amino acids. The junction had 7 bases not matched to a gene; V was cut back by 6 bases and J by 2 bases. CDR1 and CDR2 from the germline V gene are WNHNN and SYGVQD (reference sequence). CDR3 amino acids: CASSGGSPPYEQYF. The CDR3 DNA sequence: TGCGCCAGCAGCGGGGGGAGTCCACCCTACGAGCAGTACTTC.

To note about this clone: Other DNA sequences in this sample translate to the same CDR3. V gene TRBV9 combines with J gene TRBJ2-3; 14 bases line up with TRBD2. CDR3 size: 17 residues. The germline V gene has CDR1 SGDLS and CDR2 YYNGEE. The ends lost 0 bases at V and 2 bases at J; junction bases unmatched: 2. CDR3 sequence: CASSVGLAGGSTDTQYF. In DNA form, the CDR3 reads TGTGCCAGCAGCGTAGGACTAGCGGGAGGGTCCACAGATACGCAGTATTTT.